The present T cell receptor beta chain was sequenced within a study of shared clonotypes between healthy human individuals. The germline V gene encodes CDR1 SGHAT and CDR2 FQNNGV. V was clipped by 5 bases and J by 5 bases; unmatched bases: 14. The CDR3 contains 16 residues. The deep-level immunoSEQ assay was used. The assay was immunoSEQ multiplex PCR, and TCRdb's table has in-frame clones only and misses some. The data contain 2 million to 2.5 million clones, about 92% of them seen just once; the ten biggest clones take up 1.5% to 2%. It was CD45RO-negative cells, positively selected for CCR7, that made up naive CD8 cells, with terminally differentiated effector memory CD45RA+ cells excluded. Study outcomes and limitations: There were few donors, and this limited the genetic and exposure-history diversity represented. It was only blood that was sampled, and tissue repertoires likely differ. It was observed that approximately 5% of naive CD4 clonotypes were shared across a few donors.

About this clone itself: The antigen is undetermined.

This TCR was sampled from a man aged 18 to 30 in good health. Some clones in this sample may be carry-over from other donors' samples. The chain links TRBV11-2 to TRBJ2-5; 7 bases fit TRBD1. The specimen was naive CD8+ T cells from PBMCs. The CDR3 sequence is CASSPVRVGGWETQYF. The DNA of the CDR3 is TGTGCCAGCAGCCCCGTACGGGTAGGGGGCTGGGAGACCCAGTACTTC.